The 23 T cell receptor beta chains listed next were all sequenced from one sample in a study of cytomegalovirus exposure and HLA in healthy donors (dated by TCRdb to about 2017). Library creation used the immunoSEQ multiplex PCR assay. The multiplex PCR relied on a mix of 60 forward primers for TCR Vbeta segments and 13 reverse primers for TCR Jbeta segments. As stored in TCRdb, this immuneACCESS dataset retains in-frame rearrangements with V and J assigned. A fraction of the clones does not appear; measured against another copy, unresolved V genes explain less than half of the discrepancy, and the remainder lacks a known reason. A total of about 150,000 clones appear in this sample, roughly three quarters of them only once. Roughly 13% of the sample belongs to the ten largest clones. Input material: PBMCs. The receptor source for this set is a woman aged 45-60 years in good health and CMV-seropositive.

V is TRBV6-1 and J is TRBJ1-5, with D possibly TRBD1 on 6 matching bases. Trimming removed 9 bases at V and 0 bases at J, with 12 bases between. This CDR3 contains 14 residues. Germline V gene data show CDR1 as MNHNS and CDR2 as SASEGT. DNA of the CDR3: TGTGCCAGTAACAGGGCGTCTAGCAATCAGCCCCAGCATTTT. It is translated as CASNRASSNQPQHF.

The J gene is TRBJ2-5, the V gene TRBV5-1, with TRBD1 matching 8 bases. V trimming: 5 bases; J trimming: 5 bases; junction bases outside the gene matches: 8. In germline, CDR1 is SGHRS, CDR2 YFSETQ. There are 14 residues in the CDR3. The CDR3 reads CASSLRQGRETQYF. The CDR3 DNA follows: TGCGCCAGCAGTCTAAGACAGGGGCGGGAGACCCAGTACTTC.

The table lists this clone with a few counts. The gene calls are TRBV6-5 and TRBJ2-2, with D maybe TRBD1 (6 bases). The CDR3 covers 14 residues. Germline V CDR1 and CDR2: MNHEY, SVGAGI. V was trimmed by 4 bases and J by 5 bases, leaving 11 bases between them. The CDR3 bases are TGTGCCAGCAGTTTTACAGGGCGGACCGGGGAGCTGTTTTTT. Translating gives CASSFTGRTGELFF.

V gene TRBV6-6 combines with J gene TRBJ2-2, with 8 bases fitting TRBD2. V was pared by 6 bases and J by 8 bases, with 14 bases of the junction left unmatched. There are 16 residues in the CDR3. Germline loops: CDR1 MNHNY, CDR2 SVGAGI (reference sequence). CDR3 sequence: CASSHSRGGTGGELFF. The CDR3, as DNA: TGTGCCAGCAGCCACTCACGGGGGGGCACCGGAGGGGAGCTGTTTTTT.

The chain couples TRBV11-2 to TRBJ2-3, with 8 bases aligning to TRBD2. CDR1 SGHAT and CDR2 FQNNGV come from the germline V gene. The CDR3 sequence is 15 residues long. Trimming at V came to 5 bases and at J to 1 base, leaving 5 bases not matched to a gene. The CDR3, as DNA: TGTGCCAGCAGCGTAGCGGGGTCGGGCACAGATACGCAGTATTTT. Its protein product is CASSVAGSGTDTQYF. The full variable domain, completed using reference TRBV11-2 and TRBJ2-3, is EAGVAQSPRYKIIEKRQSVAFWCNPISGHATLYWYQQILGQGPKLLIQFQNNGVVDDSQLPKDRFSAERLKGVDSTLKIQPAKLEDSAVYLCASSVAGSGTDTQYFGPGTRLTVL.

The V call is TRBV7-9, the J call TRBJ2-7; D ambiguous. The germline V gene has CDR1 SEHNR and CDR2 FQNEAQ (reference sequence). Trimming removed 3 bases from V and 3 bases from J, with 9 bases in between. The CDR3 has 13 residues. The CDR3: CASSFPRSYEQYF. CDR3 DNA: TGTGCCAGCAGCTTTCCACGGAGCTACGAGCAGTACTTC. Full variable domain (missing parts from reference TRBV7-9 and TRBJ2-7): DTGVSQNPRHKITKRGQNVTFRCDPISEHNRLYWYRQTLGQGPEFLTYFQNEAQLEKSRLLSDRFSAERPKGSFSTLEIQRTEQGDSAMYLCASSFPRSYEQYFGPGTRLTVT.

The sample holds a few counts of this clone. The chain has TRBV10-1 and TRBJ2-5; 7 nucleotides agree with TRBD1. CDR3 length: 14 amino acids. After removal of 7 bases from V and 3 bases from J, the junction contained 8 bases not matched to a gene. Germline CDR1 is WNHNN and CDR2 is SYGVQD (reference sequence). The CDR3 region has the DNA TGCGCCAGCACCGCCCCCGGGACAGAAGAGACCCAGTACTTC. Its protein is CASTAPGTEETQYF.

The V call is TRBV5-6, the J call TRBJ2-7; D may be TRBD1 (5 bases). CDR3 length: 13 amino acids. Germline CDR1 and CDR2: SGHDT and YYEEEE. The V end lost 6 bases, the J end lost 2 bases, and 12 bases lay between the germline ends. For the CDR3, the DNA is TGTGCCAGCACCAAGGACACCGCCTACGAGCAGTACTTC. As protein: CASTKDTAYEQYF.

The chain couples TRBV19 to TRBJ1-5, with D hard to call. Between the trimmed V and J ends, which lost 4 bases and 7 bases, there was a span of 11 bases. CDR1 LNHDA and CDR2 SQIVND come from the germline V gene (reference sequence). CDR3 length: 13 residues. The CDR3 DNA sequence: TGTGCCAGTAGTACCAACTCCGCCCAGCCCCAGCATTTT. It specifies CASSTNSAQPQHF.

The gene calls are TRBV6-5 and TRBJ2-3; maybe TRBD2 (6 bases). Germline assignment: CDR1 MNHEY and CDR2 SVGAGI. V lost 6 bases and J lost 2, with 12 bases in between. There are 14 residues in the CDR3. CDR3 in DNA: TGTGCCAGCAGCCGAGCGGGTCTCACAGATACGCAGTATTTT. Its translation: CASSRAGLTDTQYF.

This chain uses TRBV2 with TRBJ2-2; 7 nucleotides agree with TRBD1. From germline, CDR1 is SNHLY and CDR2 FYNNEI. J gave up 4 bases and V 6 bases, and 8 bases lay outside the gene matches. The CDR3 sequence is 15 residues long. The CDR3: CASSSRDSPTGELFF. In nucleotides, the CDR3 is TGTGCCAGCAGCTCCCGGGACAGTCCCACCGGGGAGCTGTTTTTT.

V gene TRBV5-5 combines with J gene TRBJ2-5, with 10 bases aligning to TRBD2. J gave up 5 bases and V 0 bases, and 16 bases lay outside the gene matches. Germline V CDR1 and CDR2: SGHKS, YYEKEE (reference sequence). There are 19 residues in the CDR3. The DNA for the CDR3 is TGTGCCAGCAGCTTGGAGGGGCTAGCGGGGGCCACGATGGGGGAGACCCAGTACTTC. It translates to CASSLEGLAGATMGETQYF.

This clone occurred once. The chain links TRBV6-6 to TRBJ1-4; the D is unclear. Trimming left V 4 bases short and J 7 bases short, with 13 bases between. Germline-derived CDR1 and CDR2 are MNHNY and SVGAGI (reference sequence). The CDR3 runs 14 residues. The CDR3 DNA sequence: TGTGCCAGCAGTTTTGCCCGGGGAACTGAAAAACTGTTTTTT. It specifies CASSFARGTEKLFF.

V gene TRBV18 combines with J gene TRBJ1-5, with D maybe TRBD1 (6 bases). This CDR3 has 13 residues. Looked up from germline, CDR1 is KGHSH and CDR2 is LQKENI. Trimming removed 2 bases from V and 8 bases from J, with 10 bases in between. The CDR3 here is CASSPRQAEPQHF. CDR3 sequence (DNA): TGTGCCAGCTCACCAAGACAGGCCGAGCCCCAGCATTTT.

This chain connects TRBV18 to TRBJ2-3, with D perhaps matching TRBD2 (6 bases). Trimming took 5 bases from V and 4 from J, leaving 19 bases between them. CDR1 and CDR2 from the germline V gene are KGHSH and LQKENI. The CDR3 sequence is 16 residues long. For the CDR3, the DNA is TGTGCCAGCTCATCCCAAGCGGGCGCCGGGGCAGATACGCAGTATTTT. Its translation: CASSSQAGAGADTQYF.

This chain connects TRBV7-8 to TRBJ2-7; 7 bases are a match to TRBD2. This CDR3 contains 15 residues. The J segment lost 7 bases and the V segment lost 5 bases, leaving 14 bases of the junction unmatched. CDR1 is SGHVS, CDR2 FQNEAQ, per germline. The CDR3 sequence is CASSALTSSQGEQYF. The DNA for the CDR3 is TGTGCCAGCAGCGCGCTGACTAGCTCCCAAGGGGAGCAGTACTTC. Full variable domain (rest looked up from reference TRBV7-8 and TRBJ2-7): GAGVSQSPRYKVAKRGQDVALRCDPISGHVSLFWYQQALGQGPEFLTYFQNEAQLDKSGLPSDRFFAERPEGSVSTLKIQRTQQEDSAVYLCASSALTSSQGEQYFGPGTRLTVT.

The table lists this clone with a count of one. The DNA for the CDR3 is TGTGCCAGCAGCCTGCAGGGGACAGGGGGTTCACCCCTCCACTTT. Amino acid sequence: CASSLQGTGGSPLHF. The chain couples TRBV7-3 to TRBJ1-6, with TRBD1 identical over 11 bases. Germline V gene data show CDR1 as SGHTA and CDR2 as FQGTGA. The CDR3 extends over 15 amino acids. With V trimmed by 5 bases and J by 9 bases, 6 bases remained unmatched.

The chain carries TRBV21-1 and TRBJ1-5. TRBV21-1 has pseudogene status. The CDR3 length is 15 residues. In DNA form, the CDR3 reads TGTGCCAGCAGCATTAGGACGGACTGCAATCAGCCCCAGCATTTT. Translation gives CASSIRTDCNQPQHF.

This clone was seen only once. The rearrangement links TRBV5-1 to TRBJ2-7; 9 bases agree with TRBD1. Germline V gene data show CDR1 as SGHRS and CDR2 as YFSETQ. J gave up 7 bases and V 1 base, and 6 bases lay outside the gene matches. This CDR3 is 14 amino acids long. The CDR3 nucleotides are TGCGCCAGCAGCTTGAACAGGGGGCGGGGAGAGCAGTACTTC. It translates to CASSLNRGRGEQYF.

This chain joins TRBV11-3 and TRBJ2-7; TRBD2 agrees at 9 bases. Germline CDR1 SGHNT, CDR2 YENEEA. The CDR3 length is 14 residues. Germline trimming cut 5 bases from V and 5 bases from J; bases unmatched to any gene: 7. The CDR3 loop is CASSPRGGGNEQYF. In DNA form, the CDR3 reads TGTGCCAGCAGCCCGCGGGGGGGCGGAAACGAGCAGTACTTC.

The chain links TRBV19 to TRBJ2-3; TRBD2 might be the D (7 bases). The germline gives CDR1 LNHDA, CDR2 SQIVND (reference sequence). V lost 6 bases and J lost 1, with 17 bases in between. The CDR3 consists of 16 residues. The CDR3 region has the DNA TGTGCCAGTAGACCGGGGGGCGGAGGAGGCACAGATACGCAGTATTTT. As protein: CASRPGGGGGTDTQYF.

Only one count was recorded for this clone. The rearrangement joins TRBV6-5 to TRBJ1-5; perhaps TRBD1 as D (5 bases). The CDR3 is 14 residues long. The germline gives CDR1 MNHEY, CDR2 SVGAGI. V lost 6 bases and J lost 1, with 10 bases in between. CDR3 amino acids: CASSGGSSNQPQHF. CDR3 nucleotides: TGTGCCAGCAGCGGGGGTTCAAGCAATCAGCCCCAGCATTTT.

The chain has TRBV19 and TRBJ1-5, with no clear D. Trimming removed 2 bases from V and 0 bases from J, with 11 bases in between. The CDR3 is 16 residues long. The germline CDR1 and CDR2 sequences are LNHDA and SQIVND (reference sequence). CDR3 bases: TGTGCCAGTAGTATATGGTGGCAGTATAGCAATCAGCCCCAGCATTTT. As protein: CASSIWWQYSNQPQHF.